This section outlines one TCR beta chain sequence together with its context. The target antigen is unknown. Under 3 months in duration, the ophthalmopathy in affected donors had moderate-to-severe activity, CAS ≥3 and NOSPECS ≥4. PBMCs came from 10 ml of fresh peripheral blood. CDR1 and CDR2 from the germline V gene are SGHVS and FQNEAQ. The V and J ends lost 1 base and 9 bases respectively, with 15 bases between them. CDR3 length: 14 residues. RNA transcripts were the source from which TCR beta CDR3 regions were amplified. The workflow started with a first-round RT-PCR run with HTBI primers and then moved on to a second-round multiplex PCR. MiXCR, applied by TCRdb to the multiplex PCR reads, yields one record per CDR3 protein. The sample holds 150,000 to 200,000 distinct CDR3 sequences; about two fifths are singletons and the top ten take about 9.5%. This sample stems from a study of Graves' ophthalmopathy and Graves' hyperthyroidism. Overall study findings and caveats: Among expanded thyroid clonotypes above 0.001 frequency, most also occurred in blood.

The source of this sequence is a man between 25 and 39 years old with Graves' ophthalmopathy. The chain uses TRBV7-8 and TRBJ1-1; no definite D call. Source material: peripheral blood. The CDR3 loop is CASSLGHIDTQAFF. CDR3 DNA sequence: TGTGCCAGCAGCTTAGGGCACATTGATACTCAAGCTTTCTTT.